This T cell receptor beta chain came from a study of human T cells and chemical hapten exposure. TCRdb reprocessed the RACE reads via MiXCR and lists one record per CDR3 protein. This sample has around 380,000 distinct CDR3 sequences, with approximately 5% found just once. In its sample, this clonotype was seen many times. The CDR3 contains 15 residues. Germline loops: CDR1 DFQATT, CDR2 SNEGSKA (reference sequence). After removal of 1 base from V and 4 bases from J, the junction contained 4 bases not matched to a gene. Noted time point: patch test 1, 2 weeks after DPC sensitization. As to treatment: therapeutic diphenylcyclopropenone sensitization with weekly scalp DPC.

Sequenced here: whole blood, sampled in connection with sensitization to the hapten diphenylcyclopropenone (DPC). The sequence was obtained from a woman between 45 and 60 years old with alopecia areata. Some clones in this sample may be carry-over from other donors' samples. The chain is built from TRBV20-1 and TRBJ2-2; TRBD2 matches at 9 bases. The CDR3 sequence is CSARALAGVTGELFF. In DNA form, the CDR3 reads TGCAGTGCTAGAGCACTAGCGGGTGTCACCGGGGAGCTGTTTTTT.